These T cell receptor beta chains were read from a single sample in a study of T cells after yellow fever vaccination. TCRdb analysed the 5' RACE reads with MiXCR anew, one entry per CDR3 protein. The sample gives over 70,000 distinct CDR3 sequences, 7.5% to 9% of which show up once; more than 35% is in the top ten. The sequenced sample was CD8+ T cells sorted from PBMCs, obtained on the day of the yellow fever booster vaccination. These receptors all stem from a man aged 25-45 years who received the YFV17D yellow fever vaccine. CDR3s include the opening cysteine and the closing phenylalanine or tryptophan. A D gene is named only where the DNA matches it firmly. The size of a clone is reported for some rows only, either as once, few or many, or as a class for expanded clones.

size	D	V	J	DNA	CDR3
NA	NA	TRBV27	TRBJ2-1	TGTGCCAGCAGGGGTATAAATGAGCAGTTCTTC	CASRGINEQFF
few	TRBD1	TRBV27	TRBJ2-7	TGTGCCACCAAGGGGACAGGGAGCGAGCAGTACTTC	CATKGTGSEQYF
few	NA	TRBV25-1	TRBJ2-7	TGTGCCAGCCCAAATGCCAGGGTCGAACAAATCCTCTCCTACGAGCAGTACTTC	CASPNARVEQILSYEQYF
NA	TRBD2	TRBV29-1	TRBJ2-1	TGCAGCGTTGAAGACAGGTTTGGGACTACGTCCTATGAGCAGTTCTTC	CSVEDRFGTTSYEQFF
NA	NA	TRBV6-5	TRBJ2-2	TGTGCCAGCAGTTACTCGAATACAGGGAACACCGGGGAGCTGTTTTTT	CASSYSNTGNTGELFF
NA	NA	TRBV5-5	TRBJ2-3	TGTGCCAGCAGCTTGGAGGACAGCACAGGATGGACAGATACGCAGTATTTT	CASSLEDSTGWTDTQYF
NA	NA	TRBV6-1	TRBJ2-2	TGTGCCAGCGATCACCCCCTAGACACCGCGGAGCTGTTTTTT	CASDHPLDTAELFF
few	TRBD2	TRBV3-1	TRBJ2-3	TGTGCCAGCAGCCAAGAGGGACTAGGAGCAGATACGCAGTATTTT	CASSQEGLGADTQYF
NA	NA	TRBV4-3	TRBJ2-7	TGCGCCAGCAGCCAAGGGTACCAGGGAGTCTACGAGCAGTACTTC	CASSQGYQGVYEQYF
few	TRBD2	TRBV5-4	TRBJ2-7	TGTGCCAGCAGCTTCCGGACTAGCGGGCCCCACGAGCAGTACTTC	CASSFRTSGPHEQYF
NA	NA	TRBV4-1	TRBJ2-7	TGCGCCAGCAGCCAAGAAGAAGGGTACGAGCAGTACTTC	CASSQEEGYEQYF
few	NA	TRBV6-5	TRBJ2-2	TGTGCCAGCAGTTACTCTGCGTACAGCTTGATTAACACCGGGGAGCTGTTTTTT	CASSYSAYSLINTGELFF
NA	NA	TRBV2	TRBJ2-1	TGTGCCAGCAGTGATTGGGAAAATGAGCAGTTCTTC	CASSDWENEQFF
few	NA	TRBV4-1	TRBJ2-7	TGCGCCAGCAGCCAAGATGGGGGGAGGGAGCAGTACTTC	CASSQDGGREQYF
NA	NA	TRBV7-9	TRBJ2-6	TGTGCCACCCTAGCCCCTCGTGGGGCCAACGTCCTGACTTTC	CATLAPRGANVLTF
few	TRBD2	TRBV15	TRBJ2-1	TGTGCCACGGGCGGGAGAGAATACAATGAGCAGTTCTTC	CATGGREYNEQFF
few	NA	TRBV5-5	TRBJ1-5	TGTGCCAGCAGCTTCCGGGACACCAATCAGCCCCAGCATTTT	CASSFRDTNQPQHF
few	TRBD1	TRBV5-6	TRBJ2-7	TGTGCCAGCAGCGATACCGGGACAGGTAGCTCCTACGAGCAGTACTTC	CASSDTGTGSSYEQYF
NA	NA	TRBV5-4	TRBJ2-7	TGTGCCAGCAGCGCAAGGGGGGCCGAGGAGGAGTACTTC	CASSARGAEEEYF
many	NA	TRBV5-1	TRBJ2-7	TGCGCCAGCAGCTTGGAACAGACCTACGAGCAGTACTTC	CASSLEQTYEQYF
many	TRBD2	TRBV6-5	TRBJ2-7	TGTGCCAGCAGTTACGGGACTAGTCACGAGCAGTACTTC	CASSYGTSHEQYF
NA	TRBD2	TRBV30	TRBJ2-5	TGTGCCTGGGGACCGGGACTAGCGGGGGGAAACCAAGAGACCCAGTACTTC	CAWGPGLAGGNQETQYF
many	TRBD1	TRBV7-2	TRBJ2-5	TGTGCCAGCAGCTTAGCAAATAACAGGGGGCGTGGAGAGACCCAGTACTTC	CASSLANNRGRGETQYF
NA	NA	TRBV11-1	TRBJ2-5	TGTGCCAGCAGCCCGTCCCCCGGGACGGACCCTTGGGGGACGGAGACCCAGTACTTC	CASSPSPGTDPWGTETQYF
NA	NA	TRBV20-1	TRBJ2-3	TGCAGTGCTAGAGATCGGGCTCATACAAGCCGAATCACAGATACGCAGTATTTT	CSARDRAHTSRITDTQYF
NA	NA	TRBV20-1	TRBJ2-7	TGCAGTGCTAGATCGTTAGCGGAGGGGAACTACGAGCAGTACTTC	CSARSLAEGNYEQYF
NA	NA	TRBV6-6	TRBJ1-1	TGTGCCAGTATACTGGGGAACACTGAAGCTTTCTTT	CASILGNTEAFF
NA	NA	TRBV10-2	TRBJ2-7	TGCGCCAGCAGTGAGTACAACAGCTACGAGCAGTACTTC	CASSEYNSYEQYF
many	TRBD2	TRBV6-5	TRBJ2-1	TGTGCCAGCAGCTACGGGGGGAACAATGAGCAGTTCTTC	CASSYGGNNEQFF
many	NA	TRBV6-2/TRBV6-3	TRBJ2-2	TGTGCCAGCACCCTAACCGGGGAGCTGTTTTTT	CASTLTGELFF
many	TRBD2	TRBV6-2/TRBV6-3	TRBJ2-3	TGTGCCTGCGGGGCTAGCGGGAGTCTAGGAAATACGCAGTATTTT	CACGASGSLGNTQYF
few	TRBD2	TRBV5-1	TRBJ2-1	TGCGCCAGCAGCGTGGGACTAGCGGGAGGGTGGAATGAGCAGTTCTTC	CASSVGLAGGWNEQFF
few	NA	TRBV19	TRBJ2-1	TGTGCCAGTAGTATAGGAGGGACGAGCTCCTACAATGAGCAGTTCTTC	CASSIGGTSSYNEQFF
NA	TRBD1	TRBV13	TRBJ2-5	TGTGCCAGCAGCTCCCGGGACAGGGGGCTTGAGACCCAGTACTTC	CASSSRDRGLETQYF
NA	NA	TRBV19	TRBJ2-3	TGTGCCAGTAGTATTGGGAGTGGGGTGCAGTATTTT	CASSIGSGVQYF
few	NA	TRBV4-1	TRBJ2-3	TGCGCCAGCAGCCAAGACAGGGAGTACGCAGATACGCAGTATTTT	CASSQDREYADTQYF
NA	TRBD1	TRBV27	TRBJ1-5	TGTGCCAGCAGTTTGGGGACAGGCTATAGCAATCAGCCCCAGCATTTT	CASSLGTGYSNQPQHF
NA	NA	TRBV7-8	TRBJ2-6	TGTGCCAGCAGCCATGACAGGATCTCTGGGGCCAACGTCCTGACTTTC	CASSHDRISGANVLTF
few	TRBD2	TRBV29-1	TRBJ2-2	TGCAGCGTGGGACTAGCGGGCAACACCGGGGAGCTGTTTTTT	CSVGLAGNTGELFF
NA	NA	TRBV28	TRBJ2-3	TGTGCCAGCAGTGCTAACCGGGACGTCACAGATACGCAGTATTTT	CASSANRDVTDTQYF
few	NA	TRBV12-3/TRBV12-4	TRBJ1-1	TGTGCCAGCAGTTTTTTGCGGAACACTGAAGCTTTCTTT	CASSFLRNTEAFF
few	NA	TRBV20-1	TRBJ2-3	TGCAGTGCCAGGGGCGGGCCGGTGGGCACAGATACGCAGTATTTT	CSARGGPVGTDTQYF
NA	NA	TRBV13	TRBJ2-2	TGTGCCAGCAGCTTAGAGAACACCGGGGAGCTGTTTTTT	CASSLENTGELFF
few	NA	TRBV28	TRBJ2-5	TGTGCCAGCAGTTCATCATCCCTCGACCAGTACTTC	CASSSSSLDQYF
many	NA	TRBV7-9	TRBJ1-2	TGTGCCAGCAGCTTAGTTGATGCAGGGCAAGGCTACACCTTC	CASSLVDAGQGYTF
NA	NA	TRBV5-5	TRBJ1-4	TGTGCCAGCAGCTCCGCAGAGAATGAAAAACTGTTTTTT	CASSSAENEKLFF
NA	TRBD2	TRBV3-1	TRBJ2-1	TGTGCCAGCAGCCAAATTACTAGCGGGCAAAATGAGCAGTTCTTC	CASSQITSGQNEQFF
NA	NA	TRBV5-6	TRBJ2-7	TGTGCCAGCAGCTTGGGGGACGGACCCTCCTACGAGCAGTACTTC	CASSLGDGPSYEQYF
few	TRBD2	TRBV7-2	TRBJ2-5	TGTGCCAGCAGCCGCGGGCGGGAGCGGGGAGAGACCCAGTACTTC	CASSRGRERGETQYF
NA	NA	TRBV5-6	TRBJ2-7	TGTGCCAGCAGCTTGGCCTCTCTGATATCCTACGAGCAGTACTTC	CASSLASLISYEQYF
few	NA	TRBV12-3/TRBV12-4	TRBJ2-7	TGTGCCAGCGGGCGGTCATACGAGCAGTACTTC	CASGRSYEQYF
once	TRBD2	TRBV5-1	TRBJ2-2	TGCGCCAGCAGCTTGTCGGGAGGTCGGGAGCTGTTTTTT	CASSLSGGRELFF
NA	NA	TRBV27	TRBJ2-1	TGTGCCAGCAGTCCAATGGGGAGAAATGAGCAGTTCTTC	CASSPMGRNEQFF
few	NA	TRBV4-3	TRBJ1-1	TGCGCCACGAGACAGTACCTGAACACTGAAGCTTTCTTT	CATRQYLNTEAFF
NA	NA	TRBV5-1	TRBJ2-3	TGCGCCAGCAGCTTGGGAGCCCCAGATACGCAGTATTTT	CASSLGAPDTQYF
many	TRBD1	TRBV7-9	TRBJ1-1	TGTGCCAGCAGCCGAGGGACAGCCTCAAATGCTTTCTTT	CASSRGTASNAFF
NA	NA	TRBV9	TRBJ2-5	TGTGCCAGCAGCGAGTTATGGGAGACCCAGTACTTC	CASSELWETQYF